Below, 6 T cell receptor beta chains from the same sample are listed, as sequenced in a study of cytomegalovirus exposure and HLA in healthy donors. Primers for the PCR totalled 60 Vbeta and 13 Jbeta. Generated by immunoSEQ multiplex PCR, the TCRdb table keeps only in-frame clones and is missing some. Counted here are roughly 140,000 clones, roughly four fifths occurring once; the ten biggest clones make up approximately 3.6%. The specimen sequenced was PBMCs. All receptors come from a male donor in good health and CMV-seronegative.

The V and J genes are TRBV7-6 and TRBJ2-5, with a possible D match to TRBD1 (8 bases). The ends were cut back, 5 bases at V and 5 bases at J, with 15 bases in the middle. Germline V CDR1 and CDR2: SGHVS, FNYEAQ. This CDR3 spans 14 amino acids. CDR3 nucleotide sequence: TGTGCCAGCAGCGGGGACAGGCGGGGGGAGACCCAGTACTTC. Residues: CASSGDRRGETQYF.

The rearrangement uses TRBV2 and TRBJ2-5; 10 bases line up with TRBD2. J gave up 1 base and V 4 bases, and 3 bases lay outside the gene matches. Per germline, CDR1 SNHLY and CDR2 FYNNEI. This CDR3 spans 15 amino acids. DNA of the CDR3: TGTGCCAGCAGTGGACTAGCGGGTTCCCAAGAGACCCAGTACTTC. Its protein product is CASSGLAGSQETQYF.

The gene calls are TRBV27 and TRBJ1-2; 9 bases are a match to TRBD1. The CDR3 is 17 residues long. With 4 bases clipped from V and 1 base from J, the junction kept 10 bases outside the gene matches. The germline gives CDR1 MNHEY, CDR2 SMNVEV (reference sequence). The CDR3 DNA is TGTGCCAGCAGTTCGATGGGACAGGGCTCCCTTAACTATGGCTACACCTTC. It encodes CASSSMGQGSLNYGYTF.

This clone was seen just once. The genes are TRBV5-4 and TRBJ2-5, with 7 nucleotides matching TRBD1. The CDR3 contains 15 residues. With V trimmed by 3 bases and J by 2 bases, 7 bases remained unmatched. Germline CDR1 is SGHNT and CDR2 is YYREEE (reference sequence). The CDR3 DNA is TGTGCCAGCAGCTGGGGTTCGGGACAGCAAGAGACCCAGTACTTC. Protein product: CASSWGSGQQETQYF.

Here the CDR3 DNA reads TGTGCCAGTCAAGCCTCCTATAATTCACCCCTCCACTTT. Protein product: CASQASYNSPLHF. V usage is TRBV2 and J usage is TRBJ1-6; D remains unclear. Germline CDR1 reads SNHLY; CDR2 reads FYNNEI. The CDR3 extends over 13 amino acids. V lost 9 bases and J lost 0, with 6 bases in between.

The chain joins TRBV9 to TRBJ1-3, with D unclear. The CDR3 runs to 15 residues. Germline lookup yields CDR1 SGDLS and CDR2 YYNGEE. Trimming removed 2 bases from V and 0 bases from J, with 9 bases in between. The CDR3 DNA is TGTGCCAGCAGCGTGGGCAGCCTCTCTGGAAACACCATATATTTT. It is translated as CASSVGSLSGNTIYF.